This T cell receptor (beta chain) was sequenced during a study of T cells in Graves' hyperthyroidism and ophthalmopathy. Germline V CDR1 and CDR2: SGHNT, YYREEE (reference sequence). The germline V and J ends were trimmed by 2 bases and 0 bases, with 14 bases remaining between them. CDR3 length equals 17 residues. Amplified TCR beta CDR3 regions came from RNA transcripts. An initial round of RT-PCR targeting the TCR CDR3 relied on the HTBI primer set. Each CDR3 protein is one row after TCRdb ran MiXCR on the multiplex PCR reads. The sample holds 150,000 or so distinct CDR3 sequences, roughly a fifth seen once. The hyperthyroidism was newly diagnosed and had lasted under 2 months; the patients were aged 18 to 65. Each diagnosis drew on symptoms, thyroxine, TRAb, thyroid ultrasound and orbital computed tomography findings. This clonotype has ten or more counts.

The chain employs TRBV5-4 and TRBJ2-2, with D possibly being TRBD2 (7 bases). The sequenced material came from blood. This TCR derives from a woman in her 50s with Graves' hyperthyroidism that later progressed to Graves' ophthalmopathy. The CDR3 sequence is CASSFSGGGANTGELFF. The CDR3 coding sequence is TGTGCCAGCAGCTTCTCTGGGGGGGGCGCGAACACCGGGGAGCTGTTTTTT.